Listed here are 10 T cell receptor beta chains from one sample, sequenced in a study of blood T cell repertoires in COVID-19. Assay used: immunoSEQ multiplex PCR; TCRdb lists only in-frame clones, some missing. The sample has 200,000 or so clones; around four fifths are singletons. The sequenced sample consisted of PBMCs or T cells enriched from blood (not recorded which). The receptors derive from a woman aged 50 to 60 who had been exposed to COVID-19.

The chain combines TRBV7-9 with TRBJ2-3; the match to TRBD1 covers 10 bases. CDR3 size: 17 residues. Germline loops: CDR1 SEHNR, CDR2 FQNEAQ (reference sequence). With 5 bases clipped from V and 4 bases from J, the junction kept 12 bases outside the gene matches. The DNA for the CDR3 is TGTGCCAGCAGCCCCTGGTCCGGGACAGGGGAATCAGATACGCAGTATTTT. Residues: CASSPWSGTGESDTQYF. The full variable domain, in which reference TRBV7-9 and TRBJ2-3 provide the parts outside the CDR3, is DTGVSQNPRHKITKRGQNVTFRCDPISEHNRLYWYRQTLGQGPEFLTYFQNEAQLEKSRLLSDRFSAERPKGSFSTLEIQRTEQGDSAMYLCASSPWSGTGESDTQYFGPGTRLTVL.

The chain employs TRBV19 and TRBJ1-2; D may be TRBD1 (5 bases). Per the germline V gene, CDR1 is LNHDA and CDR2 is SQIVND (reference sequence). CDR3 length equals 15 residues. V lost 5 bases and J lost 10, with 23 bases in between. CDR3 amino acids: CASSAPTGFSKDYTF. The CDR3 coding sequence is TGTGCCAGTAGTGCCCCAACAGGTTTTTCGAAGGACTACACCTTC.

This sequence joins TRBV5-1 and TRBJ1-1, with D possibly matching TRBD1 (6 bases). Germline CDR1 SGHRS, CDR2 YFSETQ. V was trimmed by 4 bases and J by 5 bases, leaving 12 bases between them. The CDR3 length is 13 residues. DNA for the CDR3: TGCGCCAGCAGCCAACTTCAGGGGACTGAAGCTTTCTTT. It translates to CASSQLQGTEAFF. Full variable domain (missing parts from reference TRBV5-1 and TRBJ1-1): KAGVTQTPRYLIKTRGQQVTLSCSPISGHRSVSWYQQTPGQGLQFLFEYFSETQRNKGNFPGRFSGRQFSNSRSEMNVSTLELGDSALYLCASSQLQGTEAFFGQGTRLTVV.

V is TRBV19 and J is TRBJ1-2, with D perhaps matching TRBD1 (6 bases). The CDR3 is 15 amino acids. V was trimmed by 7 bases and J by 8 bases, leaving 23 bases between them. The germline gives CDR1 LNHDA, CDR2 SQIVND (reference sequence). CDR3 amino acids: CASTPTGKSTEGYTF. CDR3 DNA: TGTGCCAGTACTCCAACAGGGAAGAGTACGGAGGGCTACACCTTC.

In the case of this clone: A much larger clone sits a single nucleotide away, making a read error possible. CDR3 sequence (DNA): TGTGCCAGCAGTGACAGGGGACATAGCAATCAGCCCCAGCATTTT. Translation gives CASSDRGHSNQPQHF. This sequence joins TRBV2 and TRBJ1-5; possible D gene TRBD1, 6 bases. V was pared by 3 bases and J by 0 bases, with 9 bases between. The germline CDR1 and CDR2 sequences are SNHLY and FYNNEI. The CDR3 is 15 amino acids.

This chain connects TRBV18 to TRBJ1-1, with D maybe TRBD1 (6 bases). Looked up from germline, CDR1 is KGHSH and CDR2 is LQKENI. V was clipped by 2 bases and J by 0 bases, with 13 bases between them. The CDR3 is 16 residues long. CDR3 loop: CASSPVTGEMNTEAFF. CDR3 bases: TGTGCCAGCTCACCAGTGACAGGAGAAATGAACACTGAAGCTTTCTTT.

This clone was detected a few times. The V gene is TRBV27, the J gene TRBJ2-1, with a tentative D call TRBD1 (6 bases). This CDR3 is built from 15 residues. Trimming stripped 0 bases from V and 3 bases from J, with 9 bases between. From germline, CDR1 is MNHEY and CDR2 SMNVEV (reference sequence). CDR3 protein: CASSLSGTYYNEQFF. CDR3 nucleotide sequence: TGTGCCAGCAGTTTATCGGGGACATACTACAATGAGCAGTTCTTC.

V gene TRBV27 combines with J gene TRBJ1-1, with TRBD1 matching over 7 bases. Germline CDR1 MNHEY, CDR2 SMNVEV (reference sequence). The J segment lost 5 bases and the V segment lost 0 bases, leaving 6 bases of the junction unmatched. The CDR3 spans 15 residues. CDR3 protein: CASSLSPTGQTEAFF. The CDR3 region has the DNA TGTGCCAGCAGTTTATCCCCGACAGGGCAAACTGAAGCTTTCTTT.

The chain joins TRBV3-1 (or the pseudogene TRBV3-2) to TRBJ2-7; possible D gene TRBD1, 6 bases. Germline V gene lookup returns CDR1 LGHDT and CDR2 YNNKEL (reference sequence). The CDR3 totals 13 residues. V was clipped by 1 base and J by 6 bases, with 10 bases between them. The CDR3 reads CASSQVFRGEQYF. Written as DNA, the CDR3 is TGTGCCAGCAGCCAAGTCTTCAGGGGCGAGCAGTACTTC.

This chain uses TRBV18 with TRBJ2-4; 7 positions agree with TRBD1. This CDR3 is built from 16 residues. Germline assignment: CDR1 KGHSH and CDR2 LQKENI. V lost 1 base, J lost 4 bases, and 7 bases stayed unmatched. The CDR3 region has the DNA TGTGCCAGCTCACCACAAGGGGGCGGCACAAAAAACATTCAGTACTTC. This translates into CASSPQGGGTKNIQYF. Filled out from reference TRBV18 and TRBJ2-4, the complete variable domain reads NAGVMQNPRHLVRRRGQEARLRCSPMKGHSHVYWYRQLPEEGLKFMVYLQKENIIDESGMPKERFSAEFPKEGPSILRIQQVVRGDSAAYFCASSPQGGGTKNIQYFGAGTRLSVL.